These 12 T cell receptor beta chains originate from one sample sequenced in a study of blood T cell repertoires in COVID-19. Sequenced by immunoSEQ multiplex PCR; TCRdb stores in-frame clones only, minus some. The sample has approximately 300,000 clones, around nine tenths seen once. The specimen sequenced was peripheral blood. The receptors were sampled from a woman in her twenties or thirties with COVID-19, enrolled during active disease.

The CDR3 loop reads CASSLTGTSSYEQYF. The CDR3 DNA sequence: TGTGCCAGCAGTCTTACCGGGACAAGCTCCTACGAGCAGTACTTC. The chain combines TRBV6-5 with TRBJ2-7, with D tentatively TRBD1 (6 bases). Germline CDR1 reads MNHEY; CDR2 reads SVGAGI. The V end lost 5 bases, the J end lost 0 bases, and 14 bases lay between the germline ends. CDR3 length: 15 amino acids.

This chain's CDR3 is CASSPRGLAAYEQYF. The CDR3 coding sequence is TGCGCCAGCAGCCCGAGGGGACTAGCGGCCTACGAGCAGTACTTC. The chain combines TRBV5-1 with TRBJ2-7; 11 bases map to TRBD2. CDR1 SGHRS and CDR2 YFSETQ come from the germline V gene. There are 15 residues in the CDR3. The trim removed 4 bases at V and 2 bases at J, leaving 5 bases unmatched.

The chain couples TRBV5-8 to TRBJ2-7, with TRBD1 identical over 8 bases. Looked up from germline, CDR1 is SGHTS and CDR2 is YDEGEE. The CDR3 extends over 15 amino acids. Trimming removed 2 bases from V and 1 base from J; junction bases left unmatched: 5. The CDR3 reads CASSLGQGFSYEQYF. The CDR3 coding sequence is TGTGCCAGCAGCTTAGGACAGGGATTTTCCTACGAGCAGTACTTC.

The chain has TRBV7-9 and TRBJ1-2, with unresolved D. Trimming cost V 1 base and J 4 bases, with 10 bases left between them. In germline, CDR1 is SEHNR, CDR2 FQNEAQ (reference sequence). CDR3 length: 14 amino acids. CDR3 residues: CASSLGAVIYGYTF. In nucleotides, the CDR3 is TGTGCCAGCAGCTTAGGAGCGGTAATCTATGGCTACACCTTC.

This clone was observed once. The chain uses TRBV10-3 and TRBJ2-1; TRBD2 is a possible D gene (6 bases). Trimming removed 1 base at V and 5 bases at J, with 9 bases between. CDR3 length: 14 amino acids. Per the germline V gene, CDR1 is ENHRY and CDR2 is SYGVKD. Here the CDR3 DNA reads TGTGCCATCAGTGAGTTCAGGGAGGACAATGAGCAGTTCTTC. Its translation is CAISEFREDNEQFF.

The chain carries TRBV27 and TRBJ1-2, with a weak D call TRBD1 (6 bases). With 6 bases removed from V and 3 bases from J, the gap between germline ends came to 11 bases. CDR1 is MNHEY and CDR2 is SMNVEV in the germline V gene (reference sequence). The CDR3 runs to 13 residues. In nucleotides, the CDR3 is TGTGCCAGCAGCCGGACAGTCTACTATGGCTACACCTTC. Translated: CASSRTVYYGYTF.

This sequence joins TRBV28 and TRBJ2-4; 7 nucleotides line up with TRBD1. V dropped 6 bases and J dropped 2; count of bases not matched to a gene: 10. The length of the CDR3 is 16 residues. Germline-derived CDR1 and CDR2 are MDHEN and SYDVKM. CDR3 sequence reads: CASSLRDSRSKNIQYF. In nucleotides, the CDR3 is TGTGCCAGCAGCCTCCGGGACAGCCGATCCAAAAACATTCAGTACTTC.

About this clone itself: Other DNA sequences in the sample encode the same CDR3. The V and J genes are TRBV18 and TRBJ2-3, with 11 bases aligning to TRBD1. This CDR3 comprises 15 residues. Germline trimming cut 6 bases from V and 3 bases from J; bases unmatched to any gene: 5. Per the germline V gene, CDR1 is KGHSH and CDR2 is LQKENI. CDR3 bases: TGTGCCAGCTCTCCAGGGACAGGGGGGACAGATACGCAGTATTTT. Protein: CASSPGTGGTDTQYF. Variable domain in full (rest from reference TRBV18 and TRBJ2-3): NAGVMQNPRHLVRRRGQEARLRCSPMKGHSHVYWYRQLPEEGLKFMVYLQKENIIDESGMPKERFSAEFPKEGPSILRIQQVVRGDSAAYFCASSPGTGGTDTQYFGPGTRLTVL.

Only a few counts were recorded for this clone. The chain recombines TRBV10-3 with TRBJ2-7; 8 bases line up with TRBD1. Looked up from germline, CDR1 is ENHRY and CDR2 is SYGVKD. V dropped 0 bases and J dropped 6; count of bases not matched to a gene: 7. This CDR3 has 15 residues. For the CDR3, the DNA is TGTGCCATCAGTGAGTCGGGTATGGACAGGGTCGAGCAGTACTTC. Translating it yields CAISESGMDRVEQYF.

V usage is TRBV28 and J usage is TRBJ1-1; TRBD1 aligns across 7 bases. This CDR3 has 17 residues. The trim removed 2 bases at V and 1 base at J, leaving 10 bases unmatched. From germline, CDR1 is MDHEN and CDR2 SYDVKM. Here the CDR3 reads CASSLGRGRQGNTEAFF. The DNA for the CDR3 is TGTGCCAGCAGTTTAGGGCGGGGAAGACAGGGGAACACTGAAGCTTTCTTT.

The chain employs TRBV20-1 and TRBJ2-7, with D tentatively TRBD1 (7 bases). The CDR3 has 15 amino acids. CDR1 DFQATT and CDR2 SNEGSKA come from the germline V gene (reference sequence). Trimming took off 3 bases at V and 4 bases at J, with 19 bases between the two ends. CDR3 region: CSASNDRVAGYEQYF. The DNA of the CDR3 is TGCAGTGCTAGTAACGACAGGGTCGCGGGGTACGAGCAGTACTTC.

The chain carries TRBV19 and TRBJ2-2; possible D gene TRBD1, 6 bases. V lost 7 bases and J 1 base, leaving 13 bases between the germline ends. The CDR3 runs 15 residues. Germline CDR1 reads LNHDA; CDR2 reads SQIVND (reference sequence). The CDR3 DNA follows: TGTGCCAGTACAGAACCGGGACAGAACACCGGGGAGCTGTTTTTT. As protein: CASTEPGQNTGELFF.